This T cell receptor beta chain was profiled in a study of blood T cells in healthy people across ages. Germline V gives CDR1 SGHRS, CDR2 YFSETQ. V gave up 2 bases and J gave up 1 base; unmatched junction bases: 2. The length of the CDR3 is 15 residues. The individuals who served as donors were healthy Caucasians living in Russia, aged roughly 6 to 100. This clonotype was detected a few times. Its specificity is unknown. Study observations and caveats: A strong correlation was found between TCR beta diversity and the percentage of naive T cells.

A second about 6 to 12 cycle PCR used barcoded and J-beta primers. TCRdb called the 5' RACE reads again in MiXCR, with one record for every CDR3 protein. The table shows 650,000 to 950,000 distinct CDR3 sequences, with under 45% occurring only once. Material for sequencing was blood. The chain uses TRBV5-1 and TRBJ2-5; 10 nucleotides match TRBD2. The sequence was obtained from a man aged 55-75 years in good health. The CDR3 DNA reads TGCGCCAGCAGCTTTGGACTAGCGGCCCAAGAGACCCAGTACTTC. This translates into CASSFGLAAQETQYF.